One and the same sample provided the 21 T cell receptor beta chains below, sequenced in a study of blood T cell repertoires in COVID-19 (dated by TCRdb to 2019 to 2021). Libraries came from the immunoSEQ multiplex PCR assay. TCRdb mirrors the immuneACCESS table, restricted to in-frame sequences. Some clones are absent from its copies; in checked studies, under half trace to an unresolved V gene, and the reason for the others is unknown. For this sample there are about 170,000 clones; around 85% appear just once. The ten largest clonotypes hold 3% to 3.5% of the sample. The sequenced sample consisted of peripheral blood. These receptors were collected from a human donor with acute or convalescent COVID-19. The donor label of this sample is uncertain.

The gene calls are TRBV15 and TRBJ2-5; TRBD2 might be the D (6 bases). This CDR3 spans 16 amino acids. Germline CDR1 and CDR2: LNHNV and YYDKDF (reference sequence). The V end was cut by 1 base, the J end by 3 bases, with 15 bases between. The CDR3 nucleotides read TGTGCCACCAGCAGAGGTTCCGGGACTCCCAAAGAGACCCAGTACTTC. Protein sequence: CATSRGSGTPKETQYF.

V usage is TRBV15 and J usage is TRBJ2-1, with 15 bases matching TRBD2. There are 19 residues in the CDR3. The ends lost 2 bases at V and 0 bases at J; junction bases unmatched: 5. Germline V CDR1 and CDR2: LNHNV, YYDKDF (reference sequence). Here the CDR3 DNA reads TGTGCCACCAGCAGAACCGGGACTAGCGGGGGGTTCTCCTACAATGAGCAGTTCTTC. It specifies CATSRTGTSGGFSYNEQFF.

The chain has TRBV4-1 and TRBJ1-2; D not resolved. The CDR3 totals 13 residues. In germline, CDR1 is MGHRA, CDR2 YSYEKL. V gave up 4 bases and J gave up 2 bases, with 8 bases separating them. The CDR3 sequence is CASSLGGNYGYTF. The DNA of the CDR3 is TGCGCCAGCAGCCTGGGAGGGAACTATGGCTACACCTTC.

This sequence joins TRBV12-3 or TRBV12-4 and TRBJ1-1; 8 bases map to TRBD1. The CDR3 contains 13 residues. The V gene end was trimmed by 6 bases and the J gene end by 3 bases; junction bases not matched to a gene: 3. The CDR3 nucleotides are TGTGCCAGCAGCCTACAGGGGGACACTGAAGCTTTCTTT. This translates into CASSLQGDTEAFF.

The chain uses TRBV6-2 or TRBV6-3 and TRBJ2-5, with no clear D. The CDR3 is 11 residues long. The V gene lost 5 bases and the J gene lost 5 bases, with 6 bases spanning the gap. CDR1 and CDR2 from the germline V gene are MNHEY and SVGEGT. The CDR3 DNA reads TGTGCCAGCAGTCATAGCGAGACCCAGTACTTC. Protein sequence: CASSHSETQYF.

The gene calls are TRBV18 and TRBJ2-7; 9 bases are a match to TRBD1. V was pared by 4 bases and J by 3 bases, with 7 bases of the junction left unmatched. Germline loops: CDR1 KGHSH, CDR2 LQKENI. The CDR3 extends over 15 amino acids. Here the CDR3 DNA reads TGTGCCAGCTCACGGACCCGGGACAGGGTCTACGAGCAGTACTTC. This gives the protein CASSRTRDRVYEQYF. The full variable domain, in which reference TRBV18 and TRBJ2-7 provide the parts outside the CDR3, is NAGVMQNPRHLVRRRGQEARLRCSPMKGHSHVYWYRQLPEEGLKFMVYLQKENIIDESGMPKERFSAEFPKEGPSILRIQQVVRGDSAAYFCASSRTRDRVYEQYFGPGTRLTVT.

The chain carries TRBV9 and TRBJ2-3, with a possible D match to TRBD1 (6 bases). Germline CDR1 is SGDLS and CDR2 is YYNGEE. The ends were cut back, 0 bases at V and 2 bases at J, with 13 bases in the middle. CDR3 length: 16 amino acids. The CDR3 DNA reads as TGTGCCAGCAGCGTAGCATTACAGGGACCCACAGATACGCAGTATTTT. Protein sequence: CASSVALQGPTDTQYF. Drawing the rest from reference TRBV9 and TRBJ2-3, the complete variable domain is DSGVTQTPKHLITATGQRVTLRCSPRSGDLSVYWYQQSLDQGLQFLIQYYNGEERAKGNILERFSAQQFPDLHSELNLSSLELGDSALYFCASSVALQGPTDTQYFGPGTRLTVL.

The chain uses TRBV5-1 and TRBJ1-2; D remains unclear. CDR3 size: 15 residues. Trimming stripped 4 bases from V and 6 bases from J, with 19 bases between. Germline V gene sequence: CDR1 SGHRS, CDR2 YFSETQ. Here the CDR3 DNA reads TGCGCCAGCAGCCTCTCCCGGGGTGATAAGAATGGCTACACCTTC. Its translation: CASSLSRGDKNGYTF.

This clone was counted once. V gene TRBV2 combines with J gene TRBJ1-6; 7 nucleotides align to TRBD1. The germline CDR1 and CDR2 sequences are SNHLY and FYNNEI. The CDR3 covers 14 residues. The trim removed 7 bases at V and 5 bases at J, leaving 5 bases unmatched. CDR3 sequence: CASIRDRNNSPLHF. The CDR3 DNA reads TGTGCCAGCATCCGGGACAGAAATAATTCACCCCTCCACTTT.

The CDR3 region is CASSLWTGGGSYEQYF. Here the CDR3 DNA reads TGTGCCAGCAGTCTCTGGACTGGCGGCGGCTCCTACGAGCAGTACTTC. V is TRBV2 and J is TRBJ2-7; D is perhaps TRBD2 (5 bases). V lost 5 bases to trimming and J lost 0 bases, with 17 bases between them. From germline, CDR1 is SNHLY and CDR2 FYNNEI. The CDR3 runs to 16 residues.

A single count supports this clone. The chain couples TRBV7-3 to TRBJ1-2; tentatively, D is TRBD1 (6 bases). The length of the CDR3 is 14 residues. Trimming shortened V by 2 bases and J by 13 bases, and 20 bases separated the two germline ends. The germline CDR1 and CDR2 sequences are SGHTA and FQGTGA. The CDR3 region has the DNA TGTGCCAGCAGCTTAGGAGTCGGTGGGGGCGAACTCACCTTC. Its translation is CASSLGVGGGELTF.

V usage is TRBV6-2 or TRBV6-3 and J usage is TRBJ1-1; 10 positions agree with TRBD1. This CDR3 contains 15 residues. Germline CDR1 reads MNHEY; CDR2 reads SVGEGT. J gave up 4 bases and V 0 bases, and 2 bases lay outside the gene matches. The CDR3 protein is CASSYSRTGGTEAFF. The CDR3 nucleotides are TGTGCCAGCAGTTACTCGAGGACAGGGGGCACTGAAGCTTTCTTT.

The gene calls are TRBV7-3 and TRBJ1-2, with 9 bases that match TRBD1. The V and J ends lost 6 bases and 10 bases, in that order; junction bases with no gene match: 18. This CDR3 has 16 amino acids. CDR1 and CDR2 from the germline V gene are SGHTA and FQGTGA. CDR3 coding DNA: TGTGCCAGCAGTACGGGAGGAGGAGGGACAGGGTTCTTCTACACCTTC. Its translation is CASSTGGGGTGFFYTF.

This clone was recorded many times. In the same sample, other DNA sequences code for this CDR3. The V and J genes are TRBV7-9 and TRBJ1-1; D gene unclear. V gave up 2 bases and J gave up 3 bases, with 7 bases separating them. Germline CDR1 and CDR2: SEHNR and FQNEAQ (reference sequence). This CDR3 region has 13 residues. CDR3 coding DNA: TGTGCCAGCAGCTTAACGTCGGACACTGAAGCTTTCTTT. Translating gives CASSLTSDTEAFF.

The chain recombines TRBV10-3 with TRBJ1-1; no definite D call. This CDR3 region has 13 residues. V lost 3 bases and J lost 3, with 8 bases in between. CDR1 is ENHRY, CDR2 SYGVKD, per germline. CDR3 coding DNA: TGTGCCATCAGTGACGAGGGATACACTGAAGCTTTCTTT. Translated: CAISDEGYTEAFF.

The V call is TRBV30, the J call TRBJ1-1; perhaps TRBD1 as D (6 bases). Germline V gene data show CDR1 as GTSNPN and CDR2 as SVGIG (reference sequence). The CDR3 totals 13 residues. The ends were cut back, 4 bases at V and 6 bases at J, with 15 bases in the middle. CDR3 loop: CAWTGRGRAEAFF. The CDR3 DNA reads TGTGCCTGGACAGGCAGGGGAAGGGCTGAAGCTTTCTTT.

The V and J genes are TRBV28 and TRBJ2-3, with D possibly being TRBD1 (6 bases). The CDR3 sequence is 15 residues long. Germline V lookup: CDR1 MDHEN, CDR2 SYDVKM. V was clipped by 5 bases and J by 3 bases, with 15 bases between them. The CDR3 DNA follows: TGTGCCAGCAGTGTACCGGGCAGGGGTACAGATACGCAGTATTTT. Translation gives CASSVPGRGTDTQYF.

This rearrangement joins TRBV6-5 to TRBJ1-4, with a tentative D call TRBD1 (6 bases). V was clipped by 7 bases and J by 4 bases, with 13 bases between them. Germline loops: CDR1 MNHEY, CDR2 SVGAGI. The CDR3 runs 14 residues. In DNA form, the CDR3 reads TGTGCCAGCATACAGGGACCCTTTAATGAAAAACTGTTTTTT. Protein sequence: CASIQGPFNEKLFF.

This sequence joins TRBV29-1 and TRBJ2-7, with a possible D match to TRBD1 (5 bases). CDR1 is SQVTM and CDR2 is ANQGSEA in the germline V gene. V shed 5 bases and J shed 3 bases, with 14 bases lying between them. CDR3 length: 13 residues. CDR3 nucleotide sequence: TGCAGCGTTCTCAGGGTAATAGGCTACGAGCAGTACTTC. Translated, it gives CSVLRVIGYEQYF.

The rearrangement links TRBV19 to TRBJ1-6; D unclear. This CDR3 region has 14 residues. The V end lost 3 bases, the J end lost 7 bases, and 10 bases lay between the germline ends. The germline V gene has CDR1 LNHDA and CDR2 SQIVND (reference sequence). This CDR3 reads CASSIQVPNSPLHF. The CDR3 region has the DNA TGTGCCAGTAGTATTCAGGTGCCAAATTCACCCCTCCACTTT.

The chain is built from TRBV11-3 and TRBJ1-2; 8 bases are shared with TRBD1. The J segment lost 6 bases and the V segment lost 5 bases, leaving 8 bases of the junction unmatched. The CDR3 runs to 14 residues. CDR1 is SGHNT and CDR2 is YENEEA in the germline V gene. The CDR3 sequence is CASSAQGAINGYTF. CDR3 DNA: TGTGCCAGCAGCGCGCAGGGGGCAATTAATGGCTACACCTTC.